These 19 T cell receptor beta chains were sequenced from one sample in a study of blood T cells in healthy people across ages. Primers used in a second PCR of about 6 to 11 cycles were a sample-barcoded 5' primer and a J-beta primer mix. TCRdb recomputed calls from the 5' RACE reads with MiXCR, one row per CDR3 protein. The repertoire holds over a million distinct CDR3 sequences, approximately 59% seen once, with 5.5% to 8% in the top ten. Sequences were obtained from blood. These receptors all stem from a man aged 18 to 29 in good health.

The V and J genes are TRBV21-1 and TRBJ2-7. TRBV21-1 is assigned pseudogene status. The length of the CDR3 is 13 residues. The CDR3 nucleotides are TGTGCCAGCCGGCGACGGGTGGTCTACGAGCAGTACTTC. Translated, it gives CASRRRVVYEQYF.

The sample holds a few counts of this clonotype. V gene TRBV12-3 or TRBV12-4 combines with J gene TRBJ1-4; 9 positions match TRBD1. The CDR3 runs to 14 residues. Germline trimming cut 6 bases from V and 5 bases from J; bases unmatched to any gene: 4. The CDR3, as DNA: TGTGCCAGCAGCTCGGGACAGGGCAATGAAAAACTGTTTTTT. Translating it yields CASSSGQGNEKLFF.

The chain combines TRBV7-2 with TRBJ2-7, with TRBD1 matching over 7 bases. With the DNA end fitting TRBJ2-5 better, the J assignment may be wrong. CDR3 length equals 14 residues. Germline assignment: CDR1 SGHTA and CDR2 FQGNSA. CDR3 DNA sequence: TGTGCCAGCAGCTCGGGACAGCTAGGAGAGACCCAGTACTTC. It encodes CASSSGQLGETQYF.

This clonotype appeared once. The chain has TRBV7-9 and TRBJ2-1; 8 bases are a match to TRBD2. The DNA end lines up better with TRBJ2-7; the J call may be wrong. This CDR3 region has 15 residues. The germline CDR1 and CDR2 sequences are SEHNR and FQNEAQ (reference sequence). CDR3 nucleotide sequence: TGTGCCAGCAGCCCCACTAGCGGACACTACAATGAGCAGTACTTC. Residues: CASSPTSGHYNEQYF.

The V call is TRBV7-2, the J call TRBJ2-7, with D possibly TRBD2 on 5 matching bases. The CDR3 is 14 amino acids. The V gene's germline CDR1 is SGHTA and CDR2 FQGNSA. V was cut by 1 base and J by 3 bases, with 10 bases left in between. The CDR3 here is CASSLVGADYEQYF. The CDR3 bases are TGTGCCAGCAGCTTAGTAGGAGCGGACTACGAGCAGTACTTC. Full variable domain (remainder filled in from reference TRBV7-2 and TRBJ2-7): GAGVSQSPSNKVTEKGKDVELRCDPISGHTALYWYRQSLGQGLEFLIYFQGNSAPDKSGLPSDRFSAERTGGSVSTLTIQRTQQEDSAVYLCASSLVGADYEQYFGPGTRLTVT.

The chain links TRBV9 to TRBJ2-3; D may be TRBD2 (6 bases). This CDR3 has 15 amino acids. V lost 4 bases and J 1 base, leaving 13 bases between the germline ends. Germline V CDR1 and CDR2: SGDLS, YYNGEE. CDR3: CASSSRDSRTDTQYF. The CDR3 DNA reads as TGTGCCAGCAGCTCTCGGGACTCTCGCACAGATACGCAGTATTTT.

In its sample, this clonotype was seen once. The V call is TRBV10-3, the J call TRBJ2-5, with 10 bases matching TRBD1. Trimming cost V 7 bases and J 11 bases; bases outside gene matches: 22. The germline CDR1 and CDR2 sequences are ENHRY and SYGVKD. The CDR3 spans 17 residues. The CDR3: CAIISPGTGAAYNEQYF. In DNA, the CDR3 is TGTGCCATCATCAGTCCCGGGACAGGGGCGGCCTACAATGAGCAGTACTTC.

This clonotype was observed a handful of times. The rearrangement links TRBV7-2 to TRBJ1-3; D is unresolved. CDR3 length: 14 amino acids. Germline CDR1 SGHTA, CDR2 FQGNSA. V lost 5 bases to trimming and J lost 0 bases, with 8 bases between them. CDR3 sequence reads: CASSRRGSGNTIYF. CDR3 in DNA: TGTGCCAGCAGCCGCCGTGGCTCTGGAAACACCATATATTTT. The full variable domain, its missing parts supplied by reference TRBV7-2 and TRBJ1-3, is GAGVSQSPSNKVTEKGKDVELRCDPISGHTALYWYRQSLGQGLEFLIYFQGNSAPDKSGLPSDRFSAERTGGSVSTLTIQRTQQEDSAVYLCASSRRGSGNTIYFGEGSWLTVV.

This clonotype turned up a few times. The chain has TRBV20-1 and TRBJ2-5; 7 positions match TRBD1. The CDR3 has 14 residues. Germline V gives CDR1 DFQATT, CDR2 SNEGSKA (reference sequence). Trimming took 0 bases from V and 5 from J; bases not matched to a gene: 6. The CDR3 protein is CSAREFTGVETQYF. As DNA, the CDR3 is TGCAGTGCTAGAGAATTCACAGGGGTCGAGACCCAGTACTTC.

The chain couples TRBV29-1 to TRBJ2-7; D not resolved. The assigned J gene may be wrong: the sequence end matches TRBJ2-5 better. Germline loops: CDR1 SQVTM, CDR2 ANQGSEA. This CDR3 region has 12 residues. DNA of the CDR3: TGCAGCGTTAAAAGCTGGGAAGAGACCCAGTACTTC. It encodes CSVKSWEETQYF.

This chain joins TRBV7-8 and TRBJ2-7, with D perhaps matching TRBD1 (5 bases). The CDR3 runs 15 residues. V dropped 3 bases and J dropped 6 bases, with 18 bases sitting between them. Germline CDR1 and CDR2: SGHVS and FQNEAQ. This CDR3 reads CASSFSLDNTREQYF. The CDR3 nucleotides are TGTGCCAGCAGCTTTTCGTTGGACAATACCCGCGAGCAGTACTTC.

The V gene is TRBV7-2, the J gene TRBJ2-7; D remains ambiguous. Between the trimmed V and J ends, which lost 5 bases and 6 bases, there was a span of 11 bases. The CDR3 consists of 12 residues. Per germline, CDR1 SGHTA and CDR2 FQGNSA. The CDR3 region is CASSPRTGEQYF. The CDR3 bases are TGTGCCAGCAGCCCGAGGACGGGCGAGCAGTACTTC.

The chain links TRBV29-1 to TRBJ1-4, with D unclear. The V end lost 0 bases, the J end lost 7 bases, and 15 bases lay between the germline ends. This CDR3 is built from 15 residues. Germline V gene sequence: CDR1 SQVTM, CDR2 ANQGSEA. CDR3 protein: CSVEDWAAGVEKLFF. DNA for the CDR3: TGCAGCGTTGAAGATTGGGCAGCCGGGGTTGAAAAACTGTTTTTT.

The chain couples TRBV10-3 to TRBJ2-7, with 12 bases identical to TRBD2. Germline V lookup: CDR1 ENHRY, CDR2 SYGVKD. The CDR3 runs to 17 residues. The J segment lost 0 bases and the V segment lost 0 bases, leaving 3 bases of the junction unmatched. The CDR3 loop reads CAISESVLAGGSYEQYF. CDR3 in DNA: TGTGCCATCAGTGAGTCCGTACTAGCGGGAGGCTCCTACGAGCAGTACTTC.

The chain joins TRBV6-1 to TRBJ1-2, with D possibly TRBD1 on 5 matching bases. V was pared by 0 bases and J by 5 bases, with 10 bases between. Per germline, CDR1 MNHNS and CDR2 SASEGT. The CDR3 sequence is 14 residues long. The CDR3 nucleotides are TGTGCCAGCAGTGAAGCAAGTAGACAGTATGGCTACACCTTC. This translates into CASSEASRQYGYTF.

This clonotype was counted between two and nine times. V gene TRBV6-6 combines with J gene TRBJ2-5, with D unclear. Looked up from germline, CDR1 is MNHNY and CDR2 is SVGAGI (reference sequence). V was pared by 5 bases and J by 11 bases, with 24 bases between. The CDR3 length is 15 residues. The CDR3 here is CASSRTPSSYNEQYF. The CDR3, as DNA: TGTGCCAGCAGTCGGACCCCGAGCTCCTACAATGAGCAGTACTTC.

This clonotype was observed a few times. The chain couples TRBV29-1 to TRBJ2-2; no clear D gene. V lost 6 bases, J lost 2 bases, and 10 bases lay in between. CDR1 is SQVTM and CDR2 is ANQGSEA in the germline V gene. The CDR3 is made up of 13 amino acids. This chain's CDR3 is CSVETPNTGELFF. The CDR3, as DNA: TGCAGCGTGGAGACACCCAACACCGGGGAGCTGTTTTTT.

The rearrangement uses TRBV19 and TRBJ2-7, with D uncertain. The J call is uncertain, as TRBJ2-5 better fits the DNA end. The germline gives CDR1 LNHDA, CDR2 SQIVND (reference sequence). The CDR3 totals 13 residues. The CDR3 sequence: CASSIVRQETQYF. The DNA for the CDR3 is TGTGCCAGTAGTATAGTCAGACAAGAGACCCAGTACTTC.

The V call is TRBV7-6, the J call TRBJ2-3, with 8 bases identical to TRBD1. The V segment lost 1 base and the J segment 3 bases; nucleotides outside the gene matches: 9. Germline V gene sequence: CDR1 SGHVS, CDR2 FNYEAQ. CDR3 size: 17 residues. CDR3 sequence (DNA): TGTGCCAGCAGCTTAGACGCCGCGACAGGGGCGACAGATACGCAGTATTTT. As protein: CASSLDAATGATDTQYF.